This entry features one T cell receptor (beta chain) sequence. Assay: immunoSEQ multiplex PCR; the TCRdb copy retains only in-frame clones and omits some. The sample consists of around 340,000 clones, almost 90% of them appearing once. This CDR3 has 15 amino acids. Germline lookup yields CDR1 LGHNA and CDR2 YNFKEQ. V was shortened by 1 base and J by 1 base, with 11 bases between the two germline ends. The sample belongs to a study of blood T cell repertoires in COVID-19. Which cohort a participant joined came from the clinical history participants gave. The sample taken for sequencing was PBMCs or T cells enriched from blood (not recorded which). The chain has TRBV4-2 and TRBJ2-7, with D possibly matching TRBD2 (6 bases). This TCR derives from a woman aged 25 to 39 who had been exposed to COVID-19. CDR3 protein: CASSQGSGASYEQYF. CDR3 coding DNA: TGTGCCAGCAGCCAAGGTAGCGGTGCTTCCTACGAGCAGTACTTC.